A single T cell receptor beta chain is shown here with its context. The data are from a study of blood T cell repertoires in COVID-19. TCRdb keeps only in-frame clones here, not all; method: immunoSEQ multiplex PCR. The data contain 200,000 to 250,000 clones, 86% of them seen just once; the ten biggest clones take up more than 8.5%. Germline CDR1 reads SGHRS; CDR2 reads YFSETQ. CDR3 length: 14 residues. Trimming cost V 0 bases and J 2 bases, with 8 bases left between them. This sequence was found in a woman in her forties or fifties with COVID-19, enrolled during active disease. The J gene is TRBJ1-1, the V gene TRBV5-1, with D unclear. The sample consisted of peripheral blood. CDR3 protein: CASSLAAGNTEAFF. For the CDR3, the DNA is TGCGCCAGCAGCTTGGCCGCAGGAAACACTGAAGCTTTCTTT.